This is a list of T cell receptor beta chains from one sample in a study of blood T cell repertoires in COVID-19. Using immunoSEQ multiplex PCR, the repertoire was profiled, and TCRdb retains in-frame clones only, with some absent. The sample contains over 350,000 clones, about nine tenths of which appear only once. Material for sequencing was peripheral blood. The receptors derive from a woman between 25 and 40 years old with active or convalescent COVID-19. The CDR3 runs from the conserved cysteine through the conserved F or W. A D gene is named only where the DNA matches it firmly. Not every row has a clone size; where given, it reads once, few, many or a size class.

CDR3 protein: CASSIGQGVYGYTF; CDR3 DNA: TGTGCCAGTAGTATAGGCCAGGGCGTCTATGGCTACACCTTC; D gene: .; clone size: .; V gene: TRBV19; J gene: TRBJ1-2
CDR3 protein: CASKVRGMDTQYF; CDR3 DNA: TGCGCCAGCAAAGTCAGGGGGATGGATACGCAGTATTTT; D gene: TRBD1; clone size: .; V gene: TRBV10-2; J gene: TRBJ2-3
CDR3 protein: CASRRTADHQPQHF; CDR3 DNA: TGTGCCAGCAGAAGGACAGCGGACCACCAGCCCCAGCATTTT; D gene: .; clone size: few; V gene: TRBV27; J gene: TRBJ1-5
CDR3 protein: CASSPDWNPNQPQHF; CDR3 DNA: TGTGCCAGCAGCCCCGACTGGAACCCCAATCAGCCCCAGCATTTT; D gene: .; clone size: .; V gene: TRBV6-5; J gene: TRBJ1-5
CDR3 protein: CASSIVLAGDGGMQFF; CDR3 DNA: TGTGCCAGTAGTATAGTACTAGCGGGAGATGGGGGTATGCAGTTCTTC; D gene: TRBD2; clone size: .; V gene: TRBV19; J gene: TRBJ2-1
CDR3 protein: CASSKAGGPSEQFF; CDR3 DNA: TGTGCCAGCAGTAAGGCGGGAGGGCCCAGTGAGCAGTTCTTC; D gene: TRBD2; clone size: .; V gene: TRBV25-1; J gene: TRBJ2-1
CDR3 protein: CASSDTTGEAFF; CDR3 DNA: TGTGCCAGCAGTGATACTACCGGTGAAGCTTTCTTT; D gene: .; clone size: .; V gene: TRBV2; J gene: TRBJ1-1
CDR3 protein: CASSYSGEYGYTF; CDR3 DNA: TGCGCCAGCAGCTACTCAGGGGAGTACGGCTACACCTTC; D gene: .; clone size: .; V gene: TRBV5-1; J gene: TRBJ1-2
CDR3 protein: CASSHRGGAGELFF; CDR3 DNA: TGTGCCAGCAGCCACCGAGGCGGCGCCGGGGAGCTGTTTTTT; D gene: .; clone size: once; V gene: TRBV3-1/TRBV3-2; J gene: TRBJ2-2
CDR3 protein: CASSLAGAHEKLFF; CDR3 DNA: TGTGCCAGCAGCTTAGCGGGGGCGCATGAAAAACTGTTTTTT; D gene: .; clone size: .; V gene: TRBV7-9; J gene: TRBJ1-4
CDR3 protein: CASSLSVEGLRYGYTF; CDR3 DNA: TGTGCCAGCAGTTTAAGTGTCGAGGGCCTTCGCTATGGCTACACCTTC; D gene: .; clone size: .; V gene: TRBV27; J gene: TRBJ1-2
CDR3 protein: CASSPFLQGTYGYTF; CDR3 DNA: TGTGCCAGCAGCCCGTTCCTTCAGGGTACCTATGGCTACACCTTC; D gene: .; clone size: .; V gene: TRBV9; J gene: TRBJ1-2
CDR3 protein: CASSPLLQRREGFYGYTF; CDR3 DNA: TGTGCCAGCAGCCCCCTTCTTCAGAGGAGGGAAGGATTCTATGGCTACACCTTC; D gene: .; clone size: few; V gene: TRBV3-1/TRBV3-2; J gene: TRBJ1-2
CDR3 protein: CSVVPQGSGEQYF; CDR3 DNA: TGCAGCGTTGTGCCTCAGGGGTCCGGCGAGCAGTACTTC; D gene: .; clone size: .; V gene: TRBV29-1; J gene: TRBJ2-7
CDR3 protein: CASSAGTGMNTEAFF; CDR3 DNA: TGTGCCAGTAGTGCCGGGACAGGGATGAACACTGAAGCTTTCTTT; D gene: TRBD1; clone size: .; V gene: TRBV19; J gene: TRBJ1-1
CDR3 protein: CASSQDYGSGSQLADTQYF; CDR3 DNA: TGTGCCAGCAGCCAAGATTATGGTAGCGGGAGTCAATTAGCAGATACGCAGTATTTT; D gene: TRBD2; clone size: once; V gene: TRBV4-2; J gene: TRBJ2-3
CDR3 protein: CASSYAQGGMEGYTF; CDR3 DNA: TGTGCCAGCAGTTACGCCCAGGGGGGAATGGAGGGCTACACCTTC; D gene: TRBD1; clone size: once; V gene: TRBV6-5; J gene: TRBJ1-2
CDR3 protein: CASSRPGTAPYNEQFF; CDR3 DNA: TGTGCCAGCTCACGCCCGGGGACAGCACCTTACAATGAGCAGTTCTTC; D gene: TRBD1; clone size: .; V gene: TRBV18; J gene: TRBJ2-1
CDR3 protein: CASNPLTGGLREPQHF; CDR3 DNA: TGTGCCAGTAACCCCTTGACAGGGGGCTTACGAGAGCCCCAGCATTTT; D gene: TRBD1; clone size: .; V gene: TRBV19; J gene: TRBJ1-5
CDR3 protein: CASSVSPPRTGRDSWARNTEAFF; CDR3 DNA: TGTGCCAGCAGCGTATCCCCACCACGGACAGGGCGGGATAGTTGGGCAAGGAACACTGAAGCTTTCTTT; D gene: TRBD1; clone size: .; V gene: TRBV9; J gene: TRBJ1-1
CDR3 protein: CASSWDRGSYEQYF; CDR3 DNA: TGTGCCAGCAGTTGGGACAGGGGGAGCTACGAGCAGTACTTC; D gene: TRBD1; clone size: .; V gene: TRBV6-5; J gene: TRBJ2-7
CDR3 protein: CASSYSIQGSTDTQYF; CDR3 DNA: TGTGCCAGCAGTTATAGTATCCAGGGGAGCACAGATACGCAGTATTTT; D gene: .; clone size: .; V gene: TRBV6-5; J gene: TRBJ2-3
CDR3 protein: CASSLIELTEAFF; CDR3 DNA: TGTGCCAGCAGCTTAATCGAGTTAACTGAAGCTTTCTTT; D gene: .; clone size: few; V gene: TRBV7-2; J gene: TRBJ1-1
CDR3 protein: CASKRESVEQYF; CDR3 DNA: TGTGCCAGCAAACGGGAGTCGGTCGAGCAGTACTTC; D gene: .; clone size: .; V gene: TRBV6-5; J gene: TRBJ2-7
CDR3 protein: CASSDVAANTEAFF; CDR3 DNA: TGTGCCAGCAGTGATGTAGCAGCGAACACTGAAGCTTTCTTT; D gene: .; clone size: .; V gene: TRBV2; J gene: TRBJ1-1
CDR3 protein: CATSDSLYNEQFF; CDR3 DNA: TGTGCCACCAGTGATTCACTGTACAATGAGCAGTTCTTC; D gene: .; clone size: .; V gene: TRBV24-1; J gene: TRBJ2-1
CDR3 protein: CASSPHKGGGELFF; CDR3 DNA: TGTGCCAGCAGCCCTCACAAGGGAGGCGGGGAGCTGTTTTTT; D gene: .; clone size: .; V gene: TRBV7-9; J gene: TRBJ2-2
CDR3 protein: CASSLVGRGLGTGELFF; CDR3 DNA: TGCGCCAGCAGCTTGGTCGGAAGGGGTCTTGGCACCGGGGAGCTGTTTTTT; D gene: .; clone size: .; V gene: TRBV5-1; J gene: TRBJ2-2
CDR3 protein: CASSSRGPSSPLHF; CDR3 DNA: TGTGCCAGCAGCTCCAGGGGTCCCTCGTCACCCCTCCACTTT; D gene: .; clone size: .; V gene: TRBV3-1/TRBV3-2; J gene: TRBJ1-6